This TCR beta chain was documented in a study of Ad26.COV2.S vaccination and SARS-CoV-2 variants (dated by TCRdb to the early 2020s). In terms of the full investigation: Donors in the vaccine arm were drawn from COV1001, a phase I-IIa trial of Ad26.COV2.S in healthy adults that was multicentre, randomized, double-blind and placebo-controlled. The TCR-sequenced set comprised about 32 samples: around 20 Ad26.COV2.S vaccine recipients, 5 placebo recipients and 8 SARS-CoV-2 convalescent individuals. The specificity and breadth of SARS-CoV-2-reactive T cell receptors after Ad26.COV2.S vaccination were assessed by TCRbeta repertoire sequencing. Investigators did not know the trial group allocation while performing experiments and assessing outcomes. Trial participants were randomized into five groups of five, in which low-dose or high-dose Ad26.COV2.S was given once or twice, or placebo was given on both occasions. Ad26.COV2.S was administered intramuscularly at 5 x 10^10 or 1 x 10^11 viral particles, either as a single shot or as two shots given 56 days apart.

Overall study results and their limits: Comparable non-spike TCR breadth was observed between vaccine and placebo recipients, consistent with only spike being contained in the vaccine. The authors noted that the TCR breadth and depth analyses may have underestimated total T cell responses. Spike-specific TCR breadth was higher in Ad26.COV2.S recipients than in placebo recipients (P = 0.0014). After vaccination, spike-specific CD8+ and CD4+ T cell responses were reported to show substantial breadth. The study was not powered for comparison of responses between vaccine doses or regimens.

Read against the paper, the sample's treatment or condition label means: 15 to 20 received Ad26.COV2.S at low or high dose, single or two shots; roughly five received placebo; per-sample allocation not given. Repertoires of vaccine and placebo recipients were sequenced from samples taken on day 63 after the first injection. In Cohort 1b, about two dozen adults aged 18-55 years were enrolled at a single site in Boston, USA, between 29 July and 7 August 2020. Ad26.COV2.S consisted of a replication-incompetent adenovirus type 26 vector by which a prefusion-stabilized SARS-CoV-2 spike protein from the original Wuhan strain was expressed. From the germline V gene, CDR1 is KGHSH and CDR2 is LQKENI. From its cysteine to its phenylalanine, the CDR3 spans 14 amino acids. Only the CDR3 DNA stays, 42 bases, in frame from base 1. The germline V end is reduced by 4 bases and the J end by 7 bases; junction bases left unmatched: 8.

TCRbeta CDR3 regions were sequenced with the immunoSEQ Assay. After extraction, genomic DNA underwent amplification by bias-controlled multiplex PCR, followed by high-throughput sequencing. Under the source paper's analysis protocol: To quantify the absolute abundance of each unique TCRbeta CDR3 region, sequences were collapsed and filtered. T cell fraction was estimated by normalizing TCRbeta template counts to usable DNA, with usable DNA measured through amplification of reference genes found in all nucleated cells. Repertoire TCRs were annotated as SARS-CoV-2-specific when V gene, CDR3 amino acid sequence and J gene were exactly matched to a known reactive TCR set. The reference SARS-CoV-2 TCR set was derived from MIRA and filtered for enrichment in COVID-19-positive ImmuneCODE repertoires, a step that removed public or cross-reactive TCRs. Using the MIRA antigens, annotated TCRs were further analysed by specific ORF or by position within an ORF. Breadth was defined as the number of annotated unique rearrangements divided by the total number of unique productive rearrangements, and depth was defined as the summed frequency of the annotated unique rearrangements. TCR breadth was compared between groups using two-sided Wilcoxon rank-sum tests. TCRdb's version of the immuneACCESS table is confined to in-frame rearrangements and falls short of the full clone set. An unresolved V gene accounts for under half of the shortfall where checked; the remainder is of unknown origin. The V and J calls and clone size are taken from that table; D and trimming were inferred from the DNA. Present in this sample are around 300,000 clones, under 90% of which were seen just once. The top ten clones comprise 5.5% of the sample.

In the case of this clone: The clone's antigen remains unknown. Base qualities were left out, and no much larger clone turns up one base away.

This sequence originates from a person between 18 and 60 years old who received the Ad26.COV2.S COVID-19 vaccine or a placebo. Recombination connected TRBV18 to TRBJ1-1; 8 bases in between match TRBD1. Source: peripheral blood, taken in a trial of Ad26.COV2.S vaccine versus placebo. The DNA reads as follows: TGTGCCAGCTCACTATCGACAGGGGCGGATGAAGCTTTCTTT. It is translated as CASSLSTGADEAFF.